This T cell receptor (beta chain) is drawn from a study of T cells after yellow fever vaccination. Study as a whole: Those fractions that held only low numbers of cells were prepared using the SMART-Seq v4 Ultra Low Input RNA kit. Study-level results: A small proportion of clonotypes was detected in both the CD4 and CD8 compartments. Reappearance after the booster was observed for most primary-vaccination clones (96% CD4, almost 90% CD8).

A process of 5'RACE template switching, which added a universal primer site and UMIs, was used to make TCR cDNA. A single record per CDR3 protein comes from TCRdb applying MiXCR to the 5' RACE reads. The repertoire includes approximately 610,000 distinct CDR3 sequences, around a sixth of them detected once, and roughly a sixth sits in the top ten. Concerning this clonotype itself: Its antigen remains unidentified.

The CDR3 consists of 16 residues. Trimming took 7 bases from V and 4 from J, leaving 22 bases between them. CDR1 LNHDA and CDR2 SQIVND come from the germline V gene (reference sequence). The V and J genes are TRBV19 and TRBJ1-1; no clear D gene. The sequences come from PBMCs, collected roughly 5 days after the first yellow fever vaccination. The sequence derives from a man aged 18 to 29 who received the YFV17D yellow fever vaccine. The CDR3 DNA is TGTGCCAGTATGGGTGGCCAGTGGGGATTTAGCACTGAAGCTTTCTTT. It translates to CASMGGQWGFSTEAFF.